The 10 T cell receptor beta chains presented below share a single source sample, sequenced in a study of CD8 T cell repertoires and HIV-1 epitope variants. The assay was immunoSEQ multiplex PCR, and TCRdb's table has in-frame clones only and misses some. Of over 90,000 clones in the sample, roughly four fifths were seen once. Material: uncultured baseline CD8+ T cells from peripheral blood mononuclear cells (PBMCs). These receptors were collected from a male donor with HIV.

The chain links TRBV6-1 to TRBJ1-2; D is undetermined. This CDR3 spans 14 amino acids. Deletions cut 1 base from V and 2 bases from J, with 8 bases between. The germline CDR1 and CDR2 sequences are MNHNS and SASEGT. As DNA, the CDR3 is TGTGCCAGCAGTGAAGGGACCACCAACTATGGCTACACCTTC. It is translated as CASSEGTTNYGYTF.

The V call is TRBV7-3, the J call TRBJ2-2, with D uncertain. Trimming removed 4 bases at V and 7 bases at J, with 10 bases between. The CDR3 is 13 residues long. Germline CDR1 reads SGHTA; CDR2 reads FQGTGA. CDR3 DNA sequence: TGTGCCAGCAGCTCCTCGATAGGCGGGGAGCTGTTTTTT. Amino acids: CASSSSIGGELFF.

The chain joins TRBV19 to TRBJ1-3; D is possibly TRBD1 (5 bases). V was cut by 7 bases and J by 0 bases, with 10 bases left in between. The CDR3 is 14 amino acids. Germline CDR1 is LNHDA and CDR2 is SQIVND (reference sequence). CDR3 in amino acids: CASTLQGSGNTIYF. CDR3 in DNA: TGTGCCAGTACCCTCCAGGGCTCTGGAAACACCATATATTTT.

The CDR3 protein is CASSSDTLGHEQYF. In nucleotides, the CDR3 is TGTGCCAGCAGCTCGGACACCCTGGGCCACGAGCAGTACTTC. V is TRBV12-1 and J is TRBJ2-7; the table names TRBD1, a call not compared with the DNA. TRBV12-1 is recorded as a pseudogene. The CDR3 consists of 14 residues.

The J gene is TRBJ2-1, the V gene TRBV7-9, with TRBD2 matching 9 bases. CDR3 length equals 17 residues. The junction had 11 bases not matched to a gene; V was cut back by 4 bases and J by 4 bases. Germline CDR1 SEHNR, CDR2 FQNEAQ (reference sequence). CDR3 amino acids: CASSSSRVGLAYNEQFF. CDR3 DNA sequence: TGTGCCAGCAGCTCCTCTCGTGTGGGACTAGCTTACAATGAGCAGTTCTTC.

This chain links TRBV7-2 with TRBJ2-7; 11 nucleotides line up with TRBD2. The CDR3 length is 15 residues. J gave up 3 bases and V 0 bases, and 1 base lay outside the gene matches. The germline CDR1 and CDR2 sequences are SGHTA and FQGNSA. The CDR3 region is CASSLAGTSGYEQYF. CDR3 DNA: TGTGCCAGCAGCTTAGCCGGGACTAGCGGCTACGAGCAGTACTTC.

This chain uses TRBV6-5 with TRBJ2-7; the match to TRBD1 covers 9 bases. This CDR3 is 14 amino acids long. After removal of 6 bases from V and 3 bases from J, the junction contained 6 bases not matched to a gene. Germline V CDR1 and CDR2: MNHEY, SVGAGI. CDR3 nucleotide sequence: TGTGCCAGCAGGCCCGGGACAGGGCTCTACGAGCAGTACTTC. Encoded protein: CASRPGTGLYEQYF.

This chain links TRBV20-1 with TRBJ2-7; D remains ambiguous. The germline V gene encodes CDR1 DFQATT and CDR2 SNEGSKA (reference sequence). CDR3 size: 11 residues. Trimming shortened V by 2 bases and J by 4 bases, and 6 bases separated the two germline ends. In DNA form, the CDR3 reads TGCAGTGCTAGAAGAGAATACGAGCAGTACTTC. This gives the protein CSARREYEQYF.

V and J are TRBV6-5 and TRBJ1-3; D is perhaps TRBD1 (5 bases). Germline lookup yields CDR1 MNHEY and CDR2 SVGAGI. The CDR3 sequence is 14 residues long. V was trimmed by 8 bases and J by 2 bases, leaving 13 bases between them. CDR3 loop: CASGVGVPGNTIYF. CDR3 DNA: TGTGCCAGCGGAGTGGGGGTTCCTGGAAACACCATATATTTT.

J is TRBJ1-2 and V is TRBV27; the D gene is possibly TRBD1 (5 bases). V gave up 5 bases and J gave up 4 bases, with 17 bases separating them. The V gene's germline CDR1 is MNHEY and CDR2 SMNVEV (reference sequence). This CDR3 comprises 15 residues. Here the CDR3 DNA reads TGTGCCAGCAGTCCCCAAGAAGGGGATATCTATGGCTACACCTTC. Translation: CASSPQEGDIYGYTF.